This TCR beta chain was identified during a study of technical replicates of blood from several donors. Trimming left V 1 base short and J 6 bases short, with 4 bases between. This CDR3 has 11 residues. Germline CDR1 reads LGHNT; CDR2 reads FRNRAP. Assay: immunoSEQ multiplex PCR; the TCRdb copy retains only in-frame clones and omits some. Found here are 55,000 to 75,000 clones, 91% of them singletons; the top ten hold 3% to 5%. The TCR sequence derives from a human donor in good health. Some clones in this sample may be carry-over from other donors' samples. Sequencing used PBMCs. The chain has TRBV12-5 and TRBJ2-7; D not certain. The CDR3 sequence is CASGLGLEQYF. The CDR3, as DNA: TGTGCTAGTGGTTTGGGGCTCGAGCAGTACTTC. The full variable domain, its missing parts supplied by reference TRBV12-5 and TRBJ2-7, is DARVTQTPRHKVTEMGQEVTMRCQPILGHNTVFWYRQTMMQGLELLAYFRNRAPLDDSGMPKDRFSAEMPDATLATLKIQPSEPRDSAVYFCASGLGLEQYFGPGTRLTVT.